These 2 T cell receptor beta chains originate from one sample sequenced in a study of shared clonotypes between healthy human individuals. Sequencing was performed with immunoSEQ multiplex PCR; in TCRdb, only in-frame clones are kept and a portion is missing. The table records about 2.4 million clones, more than 80% of them present only once. The sequencing input was naive CD4+ T cells sorted from blood. Documented subset: CD45RA+ positively selected. These TCRs come from a man in his late teens or twenties in good health.

The V and J genes are TRBV7-2 and TRBJ1-1, with 8 bases lining up with TRBD1. V dropped 2 bases and J dropped 1; count of bases not matched to a gene: 9. Germline assignment: CDR1 SGHTA and CDR2 FQGNSA. This CDR3 comprises 17 residues. CDR3 sequence (DNA): TGTGCCAGCAGCTTAAGGGCAAACAGGGGGAGGAACACTGAAGCTTTCTTT. It is translated as CASSLRANRGRNTEAFF.

The chain recombines TRBV7-2 with TRBJ2-7, with TRBD1 as a possible D gene (6 bases). The CDR3 runs to 14 residues. Trimming pared 1 base from V and 6 bases from J, leaving 13 bases between. Germline V gives CDR1 SGHTA, CDR2 FQGNSA. The CDR3: CASSLVGHAGEQYF. In DNA, the CDR3 is TGTGCCAGCAGCTTAGTGGGACATGCGGGCGAGCAGTACTTC.